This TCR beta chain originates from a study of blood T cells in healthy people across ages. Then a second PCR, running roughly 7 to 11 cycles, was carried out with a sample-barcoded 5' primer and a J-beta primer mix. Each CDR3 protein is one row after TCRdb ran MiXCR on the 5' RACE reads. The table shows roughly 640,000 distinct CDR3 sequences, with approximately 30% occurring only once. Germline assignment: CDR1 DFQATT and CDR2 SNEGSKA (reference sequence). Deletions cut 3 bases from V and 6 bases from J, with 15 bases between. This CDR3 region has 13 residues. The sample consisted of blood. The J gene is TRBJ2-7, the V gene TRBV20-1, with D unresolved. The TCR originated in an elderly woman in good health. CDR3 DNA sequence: TGCAGTGCTAGGGGTTTCCAATTGACCGAGCAGTACTTC. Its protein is CSARGFQLTEQYF.